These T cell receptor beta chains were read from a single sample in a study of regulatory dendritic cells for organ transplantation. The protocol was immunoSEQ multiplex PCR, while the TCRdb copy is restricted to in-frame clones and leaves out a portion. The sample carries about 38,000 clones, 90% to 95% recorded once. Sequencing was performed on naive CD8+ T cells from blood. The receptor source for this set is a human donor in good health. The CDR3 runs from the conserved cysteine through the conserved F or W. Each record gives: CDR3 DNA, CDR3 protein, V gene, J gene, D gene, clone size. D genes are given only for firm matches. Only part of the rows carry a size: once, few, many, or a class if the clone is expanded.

CDR3 DNA: TGCGCCAGCAGCCCCTACTCTATACGCACAGATACGCAGTATTTT
CDR3 protein: CASSPYSIRTDTQYF
V gene: TRBV4-3
J gene: TRBJ2-3
D gene: -
clone size: -

CDR3 DNA: TGTGCCTGGAGTGTACTAGCGAACACTGAAGCTTTCTTT
CDR3 protein: CAWSVLANTEAFF
V gene: TRBV30
J gene: TRBJ1-1
D gene: -
clone size: few

CDR3 DNA: TGTGCCTGGAGGCCGTCCGGAGGGCTTCAGCCCCAGCATTTT
CDR3 protein: CAWRPSGGLQPQHF
V gene: TRBV30
J gene: TRBJ1-5
D gene: -
clone size: -

CDR3 DNA: TGCAGCGTTGATCGTGGTAACTATGGCTACACCTTC
CDR3 protein: CSVDRGNYGYTF
V gene: TRBV29-1
J gene: TRBJ1-2
D gene: -
clone size: -

CDR3 DNA: TGTGCCAGCAGAGAGGCTATGAACACTGAAGCTTTCTTT
CDR3 protein: CASREAMNTEAFF
V gene: TRBV7-6
J gene: TRBJ1-1
D gene: -
clone size: -

CDR3 DNA: TGTGCCTGGAGTGTGTTCACAGGGCCACCCCTCCACTTT
CDR3 protein: CAWSVFTGPPLHF
V gene: TRBV30
J gene: TRBJ1-6
D gene: -
clone size: -

CDR3 DNA: TGTGCCAGCAGCTATATGGACTCCGGACGCTATGGCTACACCTTC
CDR3 protein: CASSYMDSGRYGYTF
V gene: TRBV5-6
J gene: TRBJ1-2
D gene: -
clone size: once

CDR3 DNA: TGTGCCAGCAGCTTAGCGGGGACTTCAGCGGGCTACACCTTC
CDR3 protein: CASSLAGTSAGYTF
V gene: TRBV7-2
J gene: TRBJ1-2
D gene: -
clone size: -

CDR3 DNA: TGCGCCAGCAGCCAAGACCTGAACACTGAAGCTTTCTTT
CDR3 protein: CASSQDLNTEAFF
V gene: TRBV4-3
J gene: TRBJ1-1
D gene: -
clone size: -

CDR3 DNA: TGTGCCAGTAGTACAGGGGAGGGGACTATCCTGCTGAACACCGGGGAGCTGTTTTTT
CDR3 protein: CASSTGEGTILLNTGELFF
V gene: TRBV19
J gene: TRBJ2-2
D gene: -
clone size: -

CDR3 DNA: TGTGCCAGCAGCTTAGTGGTTCGGGAAGCTTTCTTT
CDR3 protein: CASSLVVREAFF
V gene: TRBV7-9
J gene: TRBJ1-1
D gene: -
clone size: -